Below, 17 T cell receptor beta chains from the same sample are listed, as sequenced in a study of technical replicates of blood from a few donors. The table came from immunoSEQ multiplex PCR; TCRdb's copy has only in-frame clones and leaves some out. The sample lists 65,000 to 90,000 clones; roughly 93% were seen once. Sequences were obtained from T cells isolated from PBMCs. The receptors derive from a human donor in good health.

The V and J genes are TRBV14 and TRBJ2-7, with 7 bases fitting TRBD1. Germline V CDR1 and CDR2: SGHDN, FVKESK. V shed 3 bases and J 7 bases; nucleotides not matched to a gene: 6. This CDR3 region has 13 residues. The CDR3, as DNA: TGTGCCAGCAGCCACGGGACAGCCTGGGAGCAGTACTTC. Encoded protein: CASSHGTAWEQYF.

The CDR3 is CASSFVGGFLSGANVLTF. In DNA form, the CDR3 reads TGTGCCAGCAGCTTCGTTGGAGGTTTCCTCTCTGGGGCCAACGTCCTGACTTTC. The chain links TRBV11-2 to TRBJ2-6; possibly TRBD2 for D (5 bases). The CDR3 totals 18 residues. The germline V gene encodes CDR1 SGHAT and CDR2 FQNNGV. Trimming removed 3 bases from V and 0 bases from J, with 15 bases in between.

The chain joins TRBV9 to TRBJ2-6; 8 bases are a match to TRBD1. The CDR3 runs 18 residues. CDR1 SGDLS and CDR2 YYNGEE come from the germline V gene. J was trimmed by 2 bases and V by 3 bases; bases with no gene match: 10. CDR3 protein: CASSEMTGARPGANVLTF. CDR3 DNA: TGTGCCAGCAGCGAAATGACAGGGGCCCGACCTGGGGCCAACGTCCTGACTTTC.

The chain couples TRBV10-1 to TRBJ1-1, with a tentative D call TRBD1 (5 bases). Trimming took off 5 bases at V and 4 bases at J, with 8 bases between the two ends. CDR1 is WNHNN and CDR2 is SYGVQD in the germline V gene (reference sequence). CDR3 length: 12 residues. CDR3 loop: CASSPDTTEAFF. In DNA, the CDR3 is TGCGCCAGCAGTCCGGACACCACTGAAGCTTTCTTT.

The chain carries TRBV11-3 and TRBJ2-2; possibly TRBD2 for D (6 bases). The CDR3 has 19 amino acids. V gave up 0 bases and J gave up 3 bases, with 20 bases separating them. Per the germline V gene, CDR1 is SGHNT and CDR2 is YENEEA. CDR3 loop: CASSLERGMGRTYTGELFF. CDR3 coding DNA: TGTGCCAGCAGCTTAGAGCGGGGCATGGGGAGGACCTACACCGGGGAGCTGTTTTTT.

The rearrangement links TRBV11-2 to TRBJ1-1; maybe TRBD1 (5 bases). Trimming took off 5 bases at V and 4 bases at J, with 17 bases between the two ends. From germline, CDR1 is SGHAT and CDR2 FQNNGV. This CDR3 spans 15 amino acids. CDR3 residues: CASSPRWQGTTEAFF. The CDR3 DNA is TGTGCCAGCAGCCCCCGGTGGCAGGGAACCACTGAAGCTTTCTTT.

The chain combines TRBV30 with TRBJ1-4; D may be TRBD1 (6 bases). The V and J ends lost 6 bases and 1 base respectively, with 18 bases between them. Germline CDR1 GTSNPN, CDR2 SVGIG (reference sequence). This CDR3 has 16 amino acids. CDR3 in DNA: TGTGCCTGCCAAGGGGGGGCGCGGGGAACTAATGAAAAACTGTTTTTT. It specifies CACQGGARGTNEKLFF.

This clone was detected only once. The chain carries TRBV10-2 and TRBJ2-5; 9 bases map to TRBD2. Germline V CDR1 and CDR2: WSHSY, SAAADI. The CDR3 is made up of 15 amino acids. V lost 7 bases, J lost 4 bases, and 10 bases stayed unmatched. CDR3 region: CASTRAGGRLETQYF. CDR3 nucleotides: TGCGCCAGCACACGTGCGGGGGGGCGTTTAGAGACCCAGTACTTC.

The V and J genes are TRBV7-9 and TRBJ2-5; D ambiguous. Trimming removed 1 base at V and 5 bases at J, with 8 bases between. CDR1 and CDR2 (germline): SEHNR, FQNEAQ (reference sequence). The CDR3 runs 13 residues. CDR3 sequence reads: CASSLVVGETQYF. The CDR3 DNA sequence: TGTGCCAGCAGCTTAGTAGTTGGTGAGACCCAGTACTTC.

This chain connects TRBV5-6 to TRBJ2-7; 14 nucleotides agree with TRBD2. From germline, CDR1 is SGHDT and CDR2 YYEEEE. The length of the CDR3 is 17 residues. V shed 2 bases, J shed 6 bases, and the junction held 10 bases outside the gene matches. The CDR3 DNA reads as TGTGCCAGCAGCTTACAGAAATCGGGACTAGCGGGAGCCGAGCAGTACTTC. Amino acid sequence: CASSLQKSGLAGAEQYF.

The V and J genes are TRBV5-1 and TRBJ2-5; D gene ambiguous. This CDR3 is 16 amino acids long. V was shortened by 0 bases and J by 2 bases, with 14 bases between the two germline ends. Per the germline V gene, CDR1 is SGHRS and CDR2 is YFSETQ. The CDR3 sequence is CASSLAGSAVQETQYF. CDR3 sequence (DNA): TGCGCCAGCAGCTTGGCCGGGTCGGCGGTTCAAGAGACCCAGTACTTC.

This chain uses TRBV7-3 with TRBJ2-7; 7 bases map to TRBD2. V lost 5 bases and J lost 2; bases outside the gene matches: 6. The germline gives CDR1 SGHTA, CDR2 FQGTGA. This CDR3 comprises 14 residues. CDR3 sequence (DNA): TGTGCCAGCAGCCCGGGGGGAGGCACCTACGAGCAGTACTTC. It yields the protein CASSPGGGTYEQYF.

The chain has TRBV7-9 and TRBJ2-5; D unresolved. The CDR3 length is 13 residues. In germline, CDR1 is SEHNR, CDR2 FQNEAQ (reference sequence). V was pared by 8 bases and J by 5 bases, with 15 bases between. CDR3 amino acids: CASSRVREETQYF. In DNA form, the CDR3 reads TGTGCCAGCTCACGGGTGAGAGAGGAGACCCAGTACTTC.

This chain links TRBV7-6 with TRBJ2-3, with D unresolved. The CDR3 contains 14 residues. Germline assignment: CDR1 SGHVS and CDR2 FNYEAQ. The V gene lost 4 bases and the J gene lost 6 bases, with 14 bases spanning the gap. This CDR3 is CASSSQVRPDTQYF. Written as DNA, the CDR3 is TGTGCCAGCAGCTCCCAGGTTCGACCGGATACGCAGTATTTT.

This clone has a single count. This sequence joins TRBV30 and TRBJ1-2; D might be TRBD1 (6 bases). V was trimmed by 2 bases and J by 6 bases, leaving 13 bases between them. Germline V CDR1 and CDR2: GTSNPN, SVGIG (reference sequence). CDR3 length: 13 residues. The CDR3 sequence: CAWSHLQGNGYTF. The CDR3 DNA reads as TGTGCCTGGAGTCATCTGCAGGGGAATGGCTACACCTTC.

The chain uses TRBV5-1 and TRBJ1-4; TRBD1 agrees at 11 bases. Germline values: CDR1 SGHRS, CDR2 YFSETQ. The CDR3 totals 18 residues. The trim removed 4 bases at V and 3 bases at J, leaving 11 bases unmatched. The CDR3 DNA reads TGCGCCAGCAGCCCCTCGGACAGGGGGCAGGGGGCTAATGAAAAACTGTTTTTT. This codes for CASSPSDRGQGANEKLFF.

The CDR3 DNA sequence: TGTGCCACGCTACAGGGGTTTTTAGGCACTGAAGCTTTCTTT. This encodes CATLQGFLGTEAFF. The J gene is TRBJ1-1, the V gene TRBV6-1, with TRBD1 matching over 7 bases. Trimming cost V 10 bases and J 4 bases; bases outside gene matches: 12. Germline loops: CDR1 MNHNS, CDR2 SASEGT. This CDR3 has 14 residues.